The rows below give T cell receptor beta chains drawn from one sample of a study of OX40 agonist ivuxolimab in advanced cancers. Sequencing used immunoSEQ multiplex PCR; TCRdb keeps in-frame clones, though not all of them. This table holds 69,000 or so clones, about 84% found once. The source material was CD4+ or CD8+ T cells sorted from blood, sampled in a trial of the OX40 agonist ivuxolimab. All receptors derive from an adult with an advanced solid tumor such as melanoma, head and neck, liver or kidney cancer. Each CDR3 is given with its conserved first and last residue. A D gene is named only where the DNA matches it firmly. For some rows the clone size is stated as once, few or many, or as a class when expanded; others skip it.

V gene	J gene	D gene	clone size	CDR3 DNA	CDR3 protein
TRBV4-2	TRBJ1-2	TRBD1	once	TGTGCCAGCAGCCTCCGACAGGGGTCTGGCTACACCTTC	CASSLRQGSGYTF
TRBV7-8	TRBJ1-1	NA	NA	TGTGCCAGCAGCGGTCAGGTACAAGGACTGGTAACTGAAGCTTTCTTT	CASSGQVQGLVTEAFF
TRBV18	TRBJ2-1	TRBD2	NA	TGTGCCAGCTCACCCCGCCCACTAGCGGGAGGGCCGGGGACCTACAATGAGCAGTTCTTC	CASSPRPLAGGPGTYNEQFF
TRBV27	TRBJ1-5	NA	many	TGTGCCAGCAGTTCGTCAGTTCGCAATCAGCCCCAGCATTTT	CASSSSVRNQPQHF
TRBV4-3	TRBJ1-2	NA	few	TGCGCCAGCAGCCAAGGAGTGGCAGGGACATATGGCTACACCTTC	CASSQGVAGTYGYTF
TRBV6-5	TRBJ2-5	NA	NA	TGTGCCAGCAGTTACTCGTATGGTAGTGTTGAGACCCAGTACTTC	CASSYSYGSVETQYF
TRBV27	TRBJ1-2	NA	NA	TGTGCCAGCAGTTGGGCAGCTAACTATGGCTACACCTTC	CASSWAANYGYTF
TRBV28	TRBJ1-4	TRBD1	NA	TGTGCCAGCAGGGTAGGGACAGGACATAATGAAAAACTGTTTTTT	CASRVGTGHNEKLFF
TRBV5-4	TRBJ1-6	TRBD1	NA	TGTGCCAGCAGCCTCAATGTAGGGACAGGGCGCGGTTCACCCCTCCACTTT	CASSLNVGTGRGSPLHF
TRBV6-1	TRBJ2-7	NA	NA	TGTGCCAGCAGTGAATCCGGTATAGGTAGGGGGGAGCAGTACTTC	CASSESGIGRGEQYF
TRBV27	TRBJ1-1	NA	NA	TGTGCCAGCAGGAGGCTATCCGGGGCAGGGGAGAACACTGAAGCTTTCTTT	CASRRLSGAGENTEAFF
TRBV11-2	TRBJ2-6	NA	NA	TGTGCCAGCAGCTTAAGAGCGAGCTCTGGGGCCAACGTCCTGACTTTC	CASSLRASSGANVLTF
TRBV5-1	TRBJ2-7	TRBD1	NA	TGCGCCAGCAGCTTGGCCACCAACCCGGGACAGTCCTACGAGCAGTACTTC	CASSLATNPGQSYEQYF
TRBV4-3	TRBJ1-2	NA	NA	TGCGCCAGCAGCCAAGTAACGGGTAACTATGGCTACACCTTC	CASSQVTGNYGYTF
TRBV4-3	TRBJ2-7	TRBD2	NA	TGCGCCAGCAGCCAAGATGCACTAGCGCGTACCTACGAGCAGTACTTC	CASSQDALARTYEQYF
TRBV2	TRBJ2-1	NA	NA	TGTGCCAGCAGTGCCTTCGAGGGGGGGGAGCAGTTCTTC	CASSAFEGGEQFF
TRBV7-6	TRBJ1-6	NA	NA	TGTGCCAGCAGCCCACTTAATAGTGTAGGCGGGAGCTCCTATAATTCACCCCTCCACTTT	CASSPLNSVGGSSYNSPLHF
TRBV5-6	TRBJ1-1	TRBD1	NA	TGTGCCAGCAGCCCCCGGGACAGGGGGCCGTTGTTCACTGAAGCTTTCTTT	CASSPRDRGPLFTEAFF
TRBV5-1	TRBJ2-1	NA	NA	TGCGCCAGCAGCTTGGGCTACGGCGGGGCCTACAATGAGCAGTTCTTC	CASSLGYGGAYNEQFF
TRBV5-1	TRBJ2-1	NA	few	TGCGCCAGCAGCCCGGGGAGTTCCGATGAGCAGTTCTTC	CASSPGSSDEQFF
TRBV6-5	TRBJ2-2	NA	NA	TGTGCCAGCGGAAAGATGGAAACCGGGGAGCTGTTTTTT	CASGKMETGELFF
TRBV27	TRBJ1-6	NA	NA	TGTGCCAGCAGCTTAGAGGGAGCGCAACTCTATAATTCACCCCTCCACTTT	CASSLEGAQLYNSPLHF
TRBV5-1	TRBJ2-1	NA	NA	TGCGCCAGCAGCCTGGACTGGGGCAATGAGCAGTTCTTC	CASSLDWGNEQFF
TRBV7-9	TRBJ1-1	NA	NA	TGTGCCAGCAGCTTACTCCCAGGGAAGCGAGGAACCACTGAAGCTTTCTTT	CASSLLPGKRGTTEAFF
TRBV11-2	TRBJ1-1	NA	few	TGTGCCAGCAGCCCGGGCTGGGGGACTGAAGCTTTCTTT	CASSPGWGTEAFF
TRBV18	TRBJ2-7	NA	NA	TGTGCCAGCTCAGGTTCTCAGGGCCCCTACGAGCAGTACTTC	CASSGSQGPYEQYF
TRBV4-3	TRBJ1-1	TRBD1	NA	TGCGCCAGCAGCCAACTAAATAGGATCACAGGGGGATTTGAAGCTTTCTTT	CASSQLNRITGGFEAFF
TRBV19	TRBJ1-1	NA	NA	TGTGCCAGTAGAAGGACACAGAACACTGAAGCTTTCTTT	CASRRTQNTEAFF
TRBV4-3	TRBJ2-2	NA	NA	TGCGCCAGCACCCCTGGAACGGGAAAACCCGGGGAGCTGTTTTTT	CASTPGTGKPGELFF
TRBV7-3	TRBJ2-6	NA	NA	TGTGCCAGCAGCCTCAACTACAGGAACGTCCTGACTTTC	CASSLNYRNVLTF
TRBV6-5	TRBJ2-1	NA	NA	TGTGCCAGCAGTGAGGAGAGCAATGAGCAGTTCTTC	CASSEESNEQFF
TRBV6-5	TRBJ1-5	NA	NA	TGTGCCAGCAGGGGCAGCAATCAGCCCCAGCATTTT	CASRGSNQPQHF
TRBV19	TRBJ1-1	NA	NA	NA	CASSILASETFF
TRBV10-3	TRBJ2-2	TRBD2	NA	TGTGCCAGGGGACTAGCGGGACAGGCCGGGGAGCTGTTTTTT	CARGLAGQAGELFF
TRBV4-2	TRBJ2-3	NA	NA	TGTGCCAGCAGCCAAGGCCGCGGGCCCAGCGGGAGCACAGATACGCAGTATTTT	CASSQGRGPSGSTDTQYF
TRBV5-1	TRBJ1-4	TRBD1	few	TGCGCCAGCAGCCCGGGGGACAGGGCGGAAAAACTGTTTTTT	CASSPGDRAEKLFF
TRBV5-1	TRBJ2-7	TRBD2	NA	TGCGCCAGCAGCTTAGGAGGGGAGGGCTACGAGCAGTACTTC	CASSLGGEGYEQYF
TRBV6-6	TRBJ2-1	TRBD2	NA	TGTGCCAGCAGAGACGGGACTAGCGGGAGAAAGTATGAGCAGTTCTTC	CASRDGTSGRKYEQFF
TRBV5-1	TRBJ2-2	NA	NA	TGCGCCAGCAGCTTGACCACAGGGAGCACCGGGGAGCTGTTTTTT	CASSLTTGSTGELFF
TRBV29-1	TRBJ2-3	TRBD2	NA	TGCAGCGTTGAAATTAGAGGACTAGCGGGAGGGGGTCCCTCCACAGATACGCAGTATTTT	CSVEIRGLAGGGPSTDTQYF